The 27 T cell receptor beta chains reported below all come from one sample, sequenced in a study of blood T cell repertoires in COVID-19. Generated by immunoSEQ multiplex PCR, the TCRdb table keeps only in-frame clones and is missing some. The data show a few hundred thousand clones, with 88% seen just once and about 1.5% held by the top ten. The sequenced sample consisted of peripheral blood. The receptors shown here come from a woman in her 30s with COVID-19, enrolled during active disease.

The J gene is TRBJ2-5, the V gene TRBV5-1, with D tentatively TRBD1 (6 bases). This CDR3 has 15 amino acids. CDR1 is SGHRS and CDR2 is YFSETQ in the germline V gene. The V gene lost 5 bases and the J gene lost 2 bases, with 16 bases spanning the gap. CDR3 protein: CASSRSGTLQETQYF. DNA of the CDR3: TGCGCCAGCAGTCGCTCCGGGACATTACAAGAGACCCAGTACTTC. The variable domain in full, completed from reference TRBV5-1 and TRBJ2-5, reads KAGVTQTPRYLIKTRGQQVTLSCSPISGHRSVSWYQQTPGQGLQFLFEYFSETQRNKGNFPGRFSGRQFSNSRSEMNVSTLELGDSALYLCASSRSGTLQETQYFGPGTRLLVL.

The CDR3 loop is CASSLWTGGNQPQHF. CDR3 DNA: TGTGCCAGCAGTTTGTGGACAGGGGGCAATCAGCCCCAGCATTTT. The rearrangement links TRBV28 to TRBJ1-5, with 9 positions matching TRBD1. The length of the CDR3 is 15 residues. Trimming took 3 bases from V and 2 from J; bases not matched to a gene: 2. The germline gives CDR1 MDHEN, CDR2 SYDVKM.

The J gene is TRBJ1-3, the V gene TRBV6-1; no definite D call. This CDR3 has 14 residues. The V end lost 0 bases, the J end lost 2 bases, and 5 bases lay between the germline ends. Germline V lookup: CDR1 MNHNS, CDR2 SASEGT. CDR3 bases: TGTGCCAGCAGTGAAGCCCTTCCTGGAAACACCATATATTTT. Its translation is CASSEALPGNTIYF.

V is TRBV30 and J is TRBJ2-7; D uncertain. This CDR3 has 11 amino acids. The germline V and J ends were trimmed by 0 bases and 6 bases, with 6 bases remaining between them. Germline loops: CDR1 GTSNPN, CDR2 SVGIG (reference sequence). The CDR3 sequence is CAWSVRFEQYF. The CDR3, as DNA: TGTGCCTGGAGTGTCAGGTTCGAGCAGTACTTC.

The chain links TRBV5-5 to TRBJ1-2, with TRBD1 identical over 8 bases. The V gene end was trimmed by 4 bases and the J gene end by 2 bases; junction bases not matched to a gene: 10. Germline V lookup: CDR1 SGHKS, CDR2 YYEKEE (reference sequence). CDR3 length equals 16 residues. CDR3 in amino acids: CASSLGRTGKNYGYTF. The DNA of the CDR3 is TGTGCCAGCAGCCTTGGAAGGACAGGGAAGAACTATGGCTACACCTTC.

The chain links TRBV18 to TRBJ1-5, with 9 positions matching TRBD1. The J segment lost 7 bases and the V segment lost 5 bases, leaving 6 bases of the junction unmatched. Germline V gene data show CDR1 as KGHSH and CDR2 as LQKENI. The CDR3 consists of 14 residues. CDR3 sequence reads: CASSSDRGYQPQHF. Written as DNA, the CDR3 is TGTGCCAGCTCATCGGACAGGGGTTACCAGCCCCAGCATTTT.

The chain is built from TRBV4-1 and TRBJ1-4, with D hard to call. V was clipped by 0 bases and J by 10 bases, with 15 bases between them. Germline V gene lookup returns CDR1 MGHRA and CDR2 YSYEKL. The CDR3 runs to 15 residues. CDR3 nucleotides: TGCGCCAGCAGCCAAGATCCAAGACGGGGAAGAAAACTGTTTTTT. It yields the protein CASSQDPRRGRKLFF.

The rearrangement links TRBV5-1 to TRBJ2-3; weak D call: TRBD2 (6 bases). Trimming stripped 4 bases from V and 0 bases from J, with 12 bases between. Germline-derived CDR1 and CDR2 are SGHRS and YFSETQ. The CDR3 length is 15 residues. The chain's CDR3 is CASSRRELSTDTQYF. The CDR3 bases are TGCGCCAGCAGCCGACGGGAGCTTAGCACAGATACGCAGTATTTT.

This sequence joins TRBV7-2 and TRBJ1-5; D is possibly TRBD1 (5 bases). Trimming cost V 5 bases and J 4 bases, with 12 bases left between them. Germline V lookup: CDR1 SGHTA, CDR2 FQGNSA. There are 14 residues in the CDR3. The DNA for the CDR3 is TGTGCCAGCAGCAGCGGCGGGGGAAATCAGCCCCAGCATTTT. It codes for CASSSGGGNQPQHF.

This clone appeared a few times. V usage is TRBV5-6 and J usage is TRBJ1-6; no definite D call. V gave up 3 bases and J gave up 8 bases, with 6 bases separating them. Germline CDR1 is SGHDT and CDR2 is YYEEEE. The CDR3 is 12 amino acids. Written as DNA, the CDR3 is TGTGCCAGCAGCTACAATGATTCACCCCTCCACTTT. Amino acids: CASSYNDSPLHF.

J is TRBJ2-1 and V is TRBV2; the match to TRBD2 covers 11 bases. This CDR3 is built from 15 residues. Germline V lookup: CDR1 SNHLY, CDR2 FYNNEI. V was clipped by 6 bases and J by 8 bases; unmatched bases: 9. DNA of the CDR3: TGTGCCAGCAGCGATTTAGCGGGGGGGATCGATGAGCAGTTCTTC. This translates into CASSDLAGGIDEQFF.

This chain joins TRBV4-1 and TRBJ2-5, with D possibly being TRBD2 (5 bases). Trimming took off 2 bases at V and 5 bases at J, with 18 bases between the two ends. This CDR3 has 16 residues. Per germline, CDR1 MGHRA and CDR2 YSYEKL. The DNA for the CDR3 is TGCGCCAGCAGCCAAAGGGCCCGAGGGTCGGGGGAGACCCAGTACTTC. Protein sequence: CASSQRARGSGETQYF.

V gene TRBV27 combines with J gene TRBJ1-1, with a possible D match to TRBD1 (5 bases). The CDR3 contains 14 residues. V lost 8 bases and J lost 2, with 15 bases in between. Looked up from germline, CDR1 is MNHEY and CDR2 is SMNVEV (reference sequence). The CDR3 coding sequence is TGTGCCAGCGGGAAGGGGAATAGCAACACTGAAGCTTTCTTT. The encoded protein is CASGKGNSNTEAFF.

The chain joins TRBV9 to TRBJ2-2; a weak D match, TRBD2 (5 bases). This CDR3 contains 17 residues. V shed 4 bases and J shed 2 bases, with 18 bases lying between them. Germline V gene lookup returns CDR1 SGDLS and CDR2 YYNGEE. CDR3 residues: CASSPAGGGGNTGELFF. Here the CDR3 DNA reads TGTGCCAGCAGCCCAGCCGGAGGTGGCGGAAACACCGGGGAGCTGTTTTTT. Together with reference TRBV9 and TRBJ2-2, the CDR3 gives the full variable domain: DSGVTQTPKHLITATGQRVTLRCSPRSGDLSVYWYQQSLDQGLQFLIQYYNGEERAKGNILERFSAQQFPDLHSELNLSSLELGDSALYFCASSPAGGGGNTGELFFGEGSRLTVL.

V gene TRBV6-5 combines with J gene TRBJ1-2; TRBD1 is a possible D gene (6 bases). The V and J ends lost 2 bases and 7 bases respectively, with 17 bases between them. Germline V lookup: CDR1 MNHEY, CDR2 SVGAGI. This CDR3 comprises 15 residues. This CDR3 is CASSYGRQLTGGYTF. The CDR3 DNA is TGTGCCAGCAGTTACGGCCGACAATTGACAGGTGGCTACACCTTC.

CDR3 nucleotide sequence: TGTGCCAGCAGCCGGGGACAGTTCTCCGGAGGGGAGCAGTACGTC. Translation gives CASSRGQFSGGEQYV. The gene calls are TRBV5-5 and TRBJ2-7; D possibly corresponds to TRBD1 (7 bases). Germline V lookup: CDR1 SGHKS, CDR2 YYEKEE (reference sequence). This CDR3 is built from 15 residues. V was shortened by 4 bases and J by 7 bases, with 21 bases between the two germline ends.

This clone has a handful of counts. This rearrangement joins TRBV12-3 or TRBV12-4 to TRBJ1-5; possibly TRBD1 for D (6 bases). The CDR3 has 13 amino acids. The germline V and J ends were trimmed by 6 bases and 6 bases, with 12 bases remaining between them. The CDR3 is CASSTGLSQPQHF. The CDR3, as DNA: TGTGCCAGCAGCACAGGGTTAAGTCAGCCCCAGCATTTT.

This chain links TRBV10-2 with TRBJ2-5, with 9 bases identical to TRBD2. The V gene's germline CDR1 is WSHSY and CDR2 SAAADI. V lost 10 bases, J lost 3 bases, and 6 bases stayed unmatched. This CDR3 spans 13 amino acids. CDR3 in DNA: TGCGCCATCTCGACTAGCGGTGAAGAGACCCAGTACTTC. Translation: CAISTSGEETQYF.

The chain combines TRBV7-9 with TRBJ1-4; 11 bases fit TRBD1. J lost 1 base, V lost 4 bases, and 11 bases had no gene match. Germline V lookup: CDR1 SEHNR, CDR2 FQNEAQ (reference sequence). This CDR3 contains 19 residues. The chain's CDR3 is CASSSSRTGGAETNEKLFF. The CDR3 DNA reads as TGTGCCAGCAGCTCCAGTCGGACAGGGGGCGCAGAAACTAATGAAAAACTGTTTTTT.

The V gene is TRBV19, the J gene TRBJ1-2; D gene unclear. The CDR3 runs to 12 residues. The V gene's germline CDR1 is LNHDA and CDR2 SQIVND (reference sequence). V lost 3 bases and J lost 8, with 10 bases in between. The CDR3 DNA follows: TGTGCCAGTAGTATGACATTCTACGGCTACACCTTC. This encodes CASSMTFYGYTF.

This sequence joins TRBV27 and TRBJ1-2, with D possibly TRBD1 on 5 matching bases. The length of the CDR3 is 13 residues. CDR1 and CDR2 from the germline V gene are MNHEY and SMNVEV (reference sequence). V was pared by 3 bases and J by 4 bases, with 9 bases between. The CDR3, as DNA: TGTGCCAGCAGTTTCCAAGGGGTCTATGGCTACACCTTC. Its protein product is CASSFQGVYGYTF.

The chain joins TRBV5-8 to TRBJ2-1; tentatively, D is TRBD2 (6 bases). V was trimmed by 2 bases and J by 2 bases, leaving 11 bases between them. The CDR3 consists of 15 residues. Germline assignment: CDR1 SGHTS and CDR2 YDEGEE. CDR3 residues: CASSFSWGAYNEQFF. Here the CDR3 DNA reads TGTGCCAGCAGCTTTTCGTGGGGGGCCTACAATGAGCAGTTCTTC.

CDR3 protein: CATSRESSGGSLAKNIQYF. The CDR3 DNA follows: TGTGCCACCAGCAGAGAGAGTAGCGGGGGGTCCTTAGCCAAAAACATTCAGTACTTC. The chain employs TRBV15 and TRBJ2-4; TRBD2 agrees at 10 bases. The CDR3 runs 19 residues. Germline V gives CDR1 LNHNV, CDR2 YYDKDF (reference sequence). The junction had 8 bases not matched to a gene; V was cut back by 0 bases and J by 0 bases.

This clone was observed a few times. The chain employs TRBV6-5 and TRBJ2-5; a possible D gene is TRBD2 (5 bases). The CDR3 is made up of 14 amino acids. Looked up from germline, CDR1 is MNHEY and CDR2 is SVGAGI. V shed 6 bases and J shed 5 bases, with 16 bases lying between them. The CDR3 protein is CASSPGLLSETQYF. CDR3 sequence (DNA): TGTGCCAGCAGCCCCGGACTTCTTTCGGAGACCCAGTACTTC.

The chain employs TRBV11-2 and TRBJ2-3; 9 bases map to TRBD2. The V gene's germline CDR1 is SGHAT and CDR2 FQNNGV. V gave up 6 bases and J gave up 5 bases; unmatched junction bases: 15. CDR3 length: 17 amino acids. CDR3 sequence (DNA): TGTGCCAGCAGACCTCTGGTTAAGCGGGGGGAAGGAGATACGCAGTATTTT. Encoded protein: CASRPLVKRGEGDTQYF.

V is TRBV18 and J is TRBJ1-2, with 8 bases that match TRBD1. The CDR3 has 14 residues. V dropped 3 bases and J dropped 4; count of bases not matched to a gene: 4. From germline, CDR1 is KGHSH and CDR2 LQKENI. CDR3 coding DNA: TGTGCCAGCTCACCGGACAGGGATCGCTATGGCTACACCTTC. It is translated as CASSPDRDRYGYTF.

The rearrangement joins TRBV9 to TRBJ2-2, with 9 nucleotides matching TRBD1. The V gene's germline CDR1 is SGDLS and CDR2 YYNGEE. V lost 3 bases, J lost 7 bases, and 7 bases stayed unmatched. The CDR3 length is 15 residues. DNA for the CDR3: TGTGCCAGCAGCGCTACGGGACAGGGAATCGGGGAGCTGTTTTTT. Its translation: CASSATGQGIGELFF.